This TCR beta chain was captured by sequencing in a study of blood T cell repertoires in COVID-19. Overall study context: From T cells, B-cell-depleted T cells, or PBMCs came the material, which was cDNA or gDNA.

Measured with immunoSEQ multiplex PCR; TCRdb has only the in-frame clones, and not every one. The table lists roughly 280,000 clones, 85% to 90% of them singletons. The study recruited people aged about 18 to 89 years across around 24 US areas. Trimming pared 2 bases from V and 7 bases from J, leaving 17 bases between. The CDR3 runs 16 residues. Germline V gene lookup returns CDR1 MRHNA and CDR2 SNTAGT. The gene calls are TRBV6-4 and TRBJ2-2, with a tentative D call TRBD1 (6 bases). What was sequenced was PBMCs or T cells enriched from blood (not recorded which). The sequence was collected from a woman in her sixties or seventies who had recovered from COVID-19. The CDR3 coding sequence is TGTGCCAGCAGTGACGGGACAATCCTTTTAATCGGGGAGCTGTTTTTT. It is translated as CASSDGTILLIGELFF.